Reported below is one TCR beta chain. The data derive from a study of blood T cell repertoires in COVID-19. CDR1 SGHRS and CDR2 YFSETQ come from the germline V gene. Trimming removed 1 base from V and 1 base from J, with 7 bases in between. This CDR3 spans 14 amino acids. Some clones are missing from TCRdb's copy, which holds only in-frame ones; the method was immunoSEQ multiplex PCR. The sample shows fewer than 250,000 clones, 82% of them seen only once. The rearrangement joins TRBV5-1 to TRBJ2-3; no definite D call. The sample taken for sequencing was peripheral blood. The sequence came from a woman aged 55 to 70 with COVID-19, enrolled during active disease. CDR3 DNA sequence: TGCGCCAGCAGCTTGCCGCAGGGCACAGATACGCAGTATTTT. This translates into CASSLPQGTDTQYF.